These T cell receptor beta chains were read from a single sample in a study of blood T cell repertoires in COVID-19. Clones were read by immunoSEQ multiplex PCR, and TCRdb kept only the in-frame ones, dropping some. The table lists fewer than 120,000 clones, more than 70% of them singletons. The material sequenced was peripheral blood. All receptors derive from a woman aged 50 to 65 with acute or convalescent COVID-19. CDR3s leave out the opening cysteine and the closing phenylalanine or tryptophan. A D gene is named only where the DNA matches it firmly. Clone size is not always given. Where it is, it says once, few, many or a class for expanded clones.

V gene: TRBV5-1
CDR3 length: 13
D gene: TRBD1
J gene: TRBJ2-1
clone size: NA
CDR3 protein: ASSPLGQGAGEQF

V gene: TRBV9
CDR3 length: 14
D gene: NA
J gene: TRBJ2-1
clone size: NA
CDR3 protein: ASSPLSGFSYNEQF

V gene: TRBV3-1/TRBV3-2
CDR3 length: 13
D gene: NA
J gene: TRBJ1-3
clone size: NA
CDR3 protein: ASSFRQSSGNTIY

V gene: TRBV5-4
CDR3 length: 14
D gene: NA
J gene: TRBJ2-1
clone size: NA
CDR3 protein: ASSLEGRSSYNEQF

V gene: TRBV6-4
CDR3 length: 12
D gene: TRBD2
J gene: TRBJ2-2
clone size: NA
CDR3 protein: ASSGGRSTGELF

V gene: TRBV6-5
CDR3 length: 12
D gene: TRBD1
J gene: TRBJ1-1
clone size: NA
CDR3 protein: ASTYRGQSTEAF

V gene: TRBV6-5
CDR3 length: 13
D gene: TRBD1
J gene: TRBJ1-2
clone size: NA
CDR3 protein: ASSRQTGSRYGYT

V gene: TRBV10-3
CDR3 length: 10
D gene: TRBD1
J gene: TRBJ2-1
clone size: NA
CDR3 protein: AAQGVESEQF

V gene: TRBV18
CDR3 length: 12
D gene: NA
J gene: TRBJ1-5
clone size: NA
CDR3 protein: ASSPQRRDQPQH

V gene: TRBV15
CDR3 length: 17
D gene: TRBD2
J gene: TRBJ2-3
clone size: NA
CDR3 protein: ATSRDRVSSGRAADTQY

V gene: TRBV6-5
CDR3 length: 13
D gene: TRBD1
J gene: TRBJ1-1
clone size: NA
CDR3 protein: ASSFSGTGNTEAF

V gene: TRBV6-4
CDR3 length: 12
D gene: TRBD2
J gene: TRBJ2-7
clone size: once
CDR3 protein: ASSLLAGGYEQY

V gene: TRBV30
CDR3 length: 10
D gene: NA
J gene: TRBJ2-1
clone size: NA
CDR3 protein: AWSARYNEQF

V gene: TRBV19
CDR3 length: 15
D gene: TRBD1
J gene: TRBJ1-3
clone size: NA
CDR3 protein: ASSLSGQHSSGNTIY

V gene: TRBV18
CDR3 length: 11
D gene: NA
J gene: TRBJ1-1
clone size: NA
CDR3 protein: ASSSSQASEAF

V gene: TRBV12-3/TRBV12-4
CDR3 length: 11
D gene: NA
J gene: TRBJ1-4
clone size: NA
CDR3 protein: ASSSTGWGALF

V gene: TRBV27
CDR3 length: 12
D gene: NA
J gene: TRBJ1-1
clone size: NA
CDR3 protein: ASSFRRENTEAF

V gene: TRBV2
CDR3 length: 12
D gene: NA
J gene: TRBJ2-7
clone size: NA
CDR3 protein: ASRRGPSVYEQY

V gene: TRBV27
CDR3 length: 11
D gene: TRBD1
J gene: TRBJ2-7
clone size: NA
CDR3 protein: ASIGQGSYEQY

V gene: TRBV15
CDR3 length: 19
D gene: NA
J gene: TRBJ1-3
clone size: NA
CDR3 protein: ATSRPYGGTGPPLTGNTIY

V gene: TRBV5-6
CDR3 length: 16
D gene: TRBD1
J gene: TRBJ1-1
clone size: NA
CDR3 protein: ASSLDYDRGVRNTEAF

V gene: TRBV29-1
CDR3 length: 10
D gene: NA
J gene: TRBJ1-2
clone size: NA
CDR3 protein: SASLTGHGYT

V gene: TRBV6-5
CDR3 length: 13
D gene: NA
J gene: TRBJ1-3
clone size: NA
CDR3 protein: ASSPKHSSGNTIY

V gene: TRBV7-6
CDR3 length: 11
D gene: NA
J gene: TRBJ1-5
clone size: few
CDR3 protein: ASSSDRNQPQH

V gene: TRBV4-1
CDR3 length: 15
D gene: NA
J gene: TRBJ2-7
clone size: NA
CDR3 protein: ASSQVEGNRRAYEQY

V gene: TRBV18
CDR3 length: 12
D gene: TRBD1
J gene: TRBJ2-7
clone size: NA
CDR3 protein: ASSSDRVSYEQY

V gene: TRBV11-2
CDR3 length: 10
D gene: NA
J gene: TRBJ1-6
clone size: NA
CDR3 protein: ASSSSGSPLH

V gene: TRBV2
CDR3 length: 17
D gene: TRBD2
J gene: TRBJ2-1
clone size: NA
CDR3 protein: ASSLTGVWGLASYNEQF

V gene: TRBV6-6
CDR3 length: 12
D gene: NA
J gene: TRBJ2-6
clone size: NA
CDR3 protein: ASNDPGAANVLT

V gene: TRBV7-9
CDR3 length: 10
D gene: NA
J gene: TRBJ1-2
clone size: NA
CDR3 protein: ASSLTASGYT

V gene: TRBV10-3
CDR3 length: 10
D gene: NA
J gene: TRBJ2-7
clone size: NA
CDR3 protein: AISELLYEQY

V gene: TRBV11-2
CDR3 length: 13
D gene: TRBD2
J gene: TRBJ2-7
clone size: few
CDR3 protein: ASSSGLAGAYEQY

V gene: TRBV6-5
CDR3 length: 11
D gene: NA
J gene: TRBJ2-7
clone size: NA
CDR3 protein: ASSSTTSYEQY

V gene: TRBV5-5
CDR3 length: 16
D gene: TRBD1
J gene: TRBJ2-5
clone size: NA
CDR3 protein: ASSSTPRQGVRQETQY

V gene: TRBV6-1
CDR3 length: 13
D gene: TRBD2
J gene: TRBJ2-3
clone size: NA
CDR3 protein: ASSDIAGARDTQY

V gene: TRBV18
CDR3 length: 13
D gene: NA
J gene: TRBJ1-3
clone size: NA
CDR3 protein: ASSLGTNSGNTIY

V gene: TRBV12-3/TRBV12-4
CDR3 length: 10
D gene: NA
J gene: TRBJ2-3
clone size: NA
CDR3 protein: ASSRSSVTQY

V gene: TRBV5-1
CDR3 length: 10
D gene: NA
J gene: TRBJ2-2
clone size: NA
CDR3 protein: ASSLYSRELF

V gene: TRBV7-6
CDR3 length: 15
D gene: NA
J gene: TRBJ2-7
clone size: NA
CDR3 protein: ASSLSGGTARSYEQY

V gene: TRBV18
CDR3 length: 14
D gene: NA
J gene: TRBJ1-2
clone size: NA
CDR3 protein: ASSPDGGARENGYT

V gene: TRBV20-1
CDR3 length: 9
D gene: NA
J gene: TRBJ2-1
clone size: NA
CDR3 protein: SARVNNEQF

V gene: TRBV10-3
CDR3 length: 15
D gene: NA
J gene: TRBJ2-6
clone size: NA
CDR3 protein: AISEAGEGSGANVLT

V gene: TRBV7-9
CDR3 length: 11
D gene: NA
J gene: TRBJ2-7
clone size: once
CDR3 protein: ASSLASAYEQY